What follows are 21 T cell receptor beta chains derived from one specimen sequenced in a study of graft-versus-host responses after intestinal transplantation. TCRdb's table, derived via immunoSEQ multiplex PCR, lists solely in-frame clones and lacks some. The data contain tens of thousands of clones, more than 85% of them singletons. Their target antigens are unknown. The sequencing used unstimulated CD8+ T cells sorted from spleen or lymph node cells, collected before intestinal transplant. Source of these receptors: a human donor who received an intestinal transplant.

The chain employs TRBV27 and TRBJ2-3, with 10 bases aligning to TRBD2. CDR1 is MNHEY, CDR2 SMNVEV, per germline (reference sequence). This CDR3 region has 13 residues. The V and J ends lost 4 bases and 6 bases, in that order; junction bases with no gene match: 1. The CDR3 DNA sequence: TGTGCCAGCAGTTGGGGACTAGCGGATACGCAGTATTTT. Protein: CASSWGLADTQYF.

The chain combines TRBV5-4 with TRBJ2-5; D is uncertain. Germline CDR1 reads SGHNT; CDR2 reads YYREEE (reference sequence). The V end was cut by 5 bases, the J end by 2 bases, with 10 bases between. CDR3 size: 13 residues. The CDR3 reads CASSGAQQETQYF. CDR3 in DNA: TGTGCCAGCAGTGGAGCCCAACAAGAGACCCAGTACTTC.

The rearrangement links TRBV10-1 to TRBJ1-3, with 9 bases aligning to TRBD1. The CDR3 spans 15 residues. J gave up 9 bases and V 6 bases, and 12 bases lay outside the gene matches. The germline V gene has CDR1 WNHNN and CDR2 SYGVQD (reference sequence). CDR3 region: CASRPPDRGRSTIYF. The CDR3 DNA sequence: TGCGCCAGCAGACCTCCGGACAGGGGAAGAAGCACCATATATTTT.

This rearrangement joins TRBV29-1 to TRBJ2-1, with a possible D match to TRBD2 (8 bases). This CDR3 is 18 amino acids long. V dropped 7 bases and J dropped 7 bases, with 32 bases sitting between them. Germline assignment: CDR1 SQVTM and CDR2 ANQGSEA. The CDR3 region is CSGSGGLDGGRNGNEQFF. The CDR3 DNA reads TGCAGCGGGTCAGGGGGGCTGGATGGCGGGAGGAACGGAAATGAGCAGTTCTTC.

This CDR3 is CAGLEQPNYGYTF. CDR3 coding DNA: TGTGCCGGGTTGGAACAGCCTAACTATGGCTACACCTTC. This chain uses TRBV2 with TRBJ1-2; no definite D call. The CDR3 is 13 amino acids. Trimming stripped 11 bases from V and 0 bases from J, with 13 bases between. Looked up from germline, CDR1 is SNHLY and CDR2 is FYNNEI.

The rearrangement joins TRBV14 to TRBJ2-7; the D gene is possibly TRBD2 (5 bases). This CDR3 contains 14 residues. The V and J ends lost 1 base and 6 bases respectively, with 13 bases between them. In germline, CDR1 is SGHDN, CDR2 FVKESK. The CDR3 is CASSQVSGKGEQYF. The CDR3 region has the DNA TGTGCCAGCAGCCAAGTGTCCGGGAAGGGCGAGCAGTACTTC.

This chain links TRBV9 with TRBJ2-1, with 9 nucleotides matching TRBD1. The V gene's germline CDR1 is SGDLS and CDR2 YYNGEE. The CDR3 is 15 residues long. The V segment lost 2 bases and the J segment 4 bases; nucleotides outside the gene matches: 4. The CDR3 here is CASSVQGTGYNEQFF. As DNA, the CDR3 is TGTGCCAGCAGCGTTCAGGGGACAGGGTACAATGAGCAGTTCTTC.

V is TRBV2 and J is TRBJ2-7; D call uncertain. Germline loops: CDR1 SNHLY, CDR2 FYNNEI. The CDR3 runs 11 residues. Between the trimmed V and J ends, which lost 7 bases and 6 bases, there was a span of 10 bases. This CDR3 is CASTGGPEQYF. CDR3 nucleotide sequence: TGTGCCAGCACGGGTGGCCCCGAGCAGTACTTC.

The chain links TRBV7-2 to TRBJ2-7, with D maybe TRBD1 (5 bases). In germline, CDR1 is SGHTA, CDR2 FQGNSA. This CDR3 has 13 amino acids. V dropped 3 bases and J dropped 6 bases, with 12 bases sitting between them. CDR3 in amino acids: CASSFPSRGEQYF. The CDR3 DNA reads as TGTGCCAGCAGCTTCCCTTCAAGGGGCGAGCAGTACTTC.

The chain couples TRBV7-9 to TRBJ2-1; D is perhaps TRBD2 (6 bases). The germline V gene has CDR1 SEHNR and CDR2 FQNEAQ (reference sequence). There are 17 residues in the CDR3. The V end was cut by 5 bases, the J end by 0 bases, with 17 bases between. The DNA of the CDR3 is TGTGCCAGCAGCAGACCTTTGACTAGAATCTCCTACAATGAGCAGTTCTTC. This sequence encodes CASSRPLTRISYNEQFF.

V usage is TRBV27 and J usage is TRBJ2-1; 7 bases are a match to TRBD2. CDR1 and CDR2 (germline): MNHEY, SMNVEV (reference sequence). The length of the CDR3 is 15 residues. The V segment lost 6 bases and the J segment 4 bases; nucleotides outside the gene matches: 9. The CDR3 nucleotides are TGTGCCAGCAGAAACCGAGCGGGGCCTTACAATGAGCAGTTCTTC. Translated: CASRNRAGPYNEQFF.

V usage is TRBV28 and J usage is TRBJ2-7, with 9 bases matching TRBD2. Germline values: CDR1 MDHEN, CDR2 SYDVKM. V shed 8 bases, J shed 4 bases, and the junction held 9 bases outside the gene matches. The CDR3 is made up of 14 amino acids. CDR3 bases: TGTGCCAGCGGGGATCCGGGACTAGCATACGAGCAGTACTTC. This encodes CASGDPGLAYEQYF.

J is TRBJ2-3 and V is TRBV6-1; 10 nucleotides match TRBD2. V shed 4 bases and J 0 bases; nucleotides not matched to a gene: 1. Germline values: CDR1 MNHNS, CDR2 SASEGT. This CDR3 spans 15 amino acids. CDR3: CASSGSGGSTDTQYF. Here the CDR3 DNA reads TGTGCCAGCAGTGGTAGCGGGGGGAGCACAGATACGCAGTATTTT.

V and J are TRBV28 and TRBJ1-1; unclear D gene. The ends were cut back, 3 bases at V and 5 bases at J, with 16 bases in the middle. The CDR3 consists of 15 residues. The V gene's germline CDR1 is MDHEN and CDR2 SYDVKM. DNA for the CDR3: TGTGCCAGCAGTTTCCGTATGGTCTCCCTAACTGAAGCTTTCTTT. Translation gives CASSFRMVSLTEAFF.

This clone was seen a few times. Other DNA sequences in this specimen translate into the identical CDR3. The chain combines TRBV6-5 with TRBJ2-1, with 11 bases identical to TRBD2. This CDR3 spans 16 amino acids. J gave up 4 bases and V 2 bases, and 4 bases lay outside the gene matches. Germline assignment: CDR1 MNHEY and CDR2 SVGAGI. The CDR3 DNA is TGTGCCAGCAGTTACGGAACTAGCGGGAGTTACAATGAGCAGTTCTTC. Protein product: CASSYGTSGSYNEQFF.

The rearrangement uses TRBV5-5 and TRBJ2-3, with TRBD1 as a possible D gene (5 bases). V shed 1 base and J shed 3 bases, with 12 bases lying between them. This CDR3 comprises 15 residues. Germline values: CDR1 SGHKS, CDR2 YYEKEE (reference sequence). CDR3 residues: CASSLIREPTDTQYF. CDR3 nucleotide sequence: TGTGCCAGCAGCTTGATCAGGGAACCTACAGATACGCAGTATTTT.

This clone has only a few counts. This chain links TRBV25-1 with TRBJ1-2, with D perhaps matching TRBD1 (5 bases). Trimming pared 3 bases from V and 4 bases from J, leaving 12 bases between. Germline CDR1 reads MGHDK; CDR2 reads SYGVNS. The CDR3 spans 14 residues. CDR3 DNA: TGTGCCAGCAGTGAGTCACGACAGTCCTATGGCTACACCTTC. Its translation is CASSESRQSYGYTF.

The chain uses TRBV19 and TRBJ2-1, with D perhaps TRBD1 (6 bases). Trimming cost V 2 bases and J 3 bases, with 8 bases left between them. The germline gives CDR1 LNHDA, CDR2 SQIVND (reference sequence). The CDR3 totals 14 residues. CDR3 sequence reads: CASSIKQGYNEQFF. The DNA for the CDR3 is TGTGCCAGTAGTATAAAACAGGGCTACAATGAGCAGTTCTTC.

The chain combines TRBV5-6 with TRBJ2-1; TRBD1 agrees at 8 bases. Germline trimming cut 3 bases from V and 13 bases from J; bases unmatched to any gene: 6. Germline values: CDR1 SGHDT, CDR2 YYEEEE. The CDR3 length is 12 residues. This CDR3 is CASSYGTGRQFF. The CDR3 coding sequence is TGTGCCAGCAGCTACGGGACAGGCCGACAGTTCTTC. Complete variable domain (other parts from reference TRBV5-6 and TRBJ2-1): DAGVTQSPTHLIKTRGQQVTLRCSPKSGHDTVSWYQQALGQGPQFIFQYYEEEERQRGNFPDRFSGHQFPNYSSELNVNALLLGDSALYLCASSYGTGRQFFGPGTRLTVL.

This chain connects TRBV29-1 to TRBJ2-7; TRBD1 aligns across 7 bases. The CDR3 consists of 12 residues. Germline-derived CDR1 and CDR2 are SQVTM and ANQGSEA. V trimming: 8 bases; J trimming: 0 bases; junction bases outside the gene matches: 4. The CDR3 loop reads CSFRDSSYEQYF. CDR3 nucleotides: TGCAGCTTCCGGGACAGCTCCTACGAGCAGTACTTC.

V is TRBV5-1 and J is TRBJ2-3; unclear D gene. This CDR3 region has 14 residues. The germline CDR1 and CDR2 sequences are SGHRS and YFSETQ. The V end lost 4 bases, the J end lost 2 bases, and 11 bases lay between the germline ends. CDR3 DNA sequence: TGCGCCAGCAGCGAGGATCTCGACACAGATACGCAGTATTTT. It encodes CASSEDLDTDTQYF.